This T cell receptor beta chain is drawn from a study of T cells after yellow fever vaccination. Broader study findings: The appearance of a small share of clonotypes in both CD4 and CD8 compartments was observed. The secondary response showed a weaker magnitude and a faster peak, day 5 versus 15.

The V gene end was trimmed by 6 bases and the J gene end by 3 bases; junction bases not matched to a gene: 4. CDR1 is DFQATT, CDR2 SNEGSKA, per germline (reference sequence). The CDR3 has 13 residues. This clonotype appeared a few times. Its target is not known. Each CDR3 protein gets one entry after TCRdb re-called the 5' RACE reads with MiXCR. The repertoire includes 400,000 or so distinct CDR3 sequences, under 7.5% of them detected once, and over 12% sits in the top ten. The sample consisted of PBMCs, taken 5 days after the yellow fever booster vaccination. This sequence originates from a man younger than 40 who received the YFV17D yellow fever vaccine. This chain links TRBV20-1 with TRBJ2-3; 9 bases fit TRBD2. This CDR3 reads CSARLAETDTQYF. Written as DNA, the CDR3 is TGCAGTGCCAGACTAGCGGAGACAGATACGCAGTATTTT.